This T cell receptor beta chain appears in the sequencing data of a study of T cells in Graves' hyperthyroidism and ophthalmopathy. About the study: At initial diagnosis, before any treatment had begun, peripheral blood was obtained.

In its sample, this clonotype was seen many times. Antigen unknown. The CDR3 totals 13 residues. Germline loops: CDR1 SQVTM, CDR2 ANQGSEA. The J segment lost 4 bases and the V segment lost 3 bases, leaving 4 bases of the junction unmatched. The TCR beta CDR3 regions underwent amplification using RNA transcripts as the source. Initially, a first-round RT-PCR of the TCR CDR3 employed the HTBI primer set. Via MiXCR, TCRdb re-called the multiplex PCR reads, giving one row per CDR3 protein. The sample contains 340,000 or so distinct CDR3 sequences, about 20% of which appear only once. Findings and limits, study-wide: Blood also carried most thyroid clonotypes expanded above 0.001.

This sequence originates from a woman aged 45-65 years with Graves' hyperthyroidism. The sample taken for sequencing was blood. V and J are TRBV29-1 and TRBJ1-1; TRBD1 agrees at 8 bases. The CDR3 loop reads CSVEAGGFTEAFF. As DNA, the CDR3 is TGCAGCGTTGAGGCAGGGGGCTTCACTGAAGCTTTCTTT. Based on the CDR3 plus reference TRBV29-1 and TRBJ1-1, the full variable domain is SAVISQKPSRDICQRGTSLTIQCQVDSQVTMMFWYRQQPGQSLTLIATANQGSEATYESGFVIDKFPISRPNLTFSTLTVSNMSPEDSSIYLCSVEAGGFTEAFFGQGTRLTVV.